Listed here is a single TCR beta chain. This clonotype occurred a few times. It lacks a known antigen. One end of the junction fails to match germline, which may point to a read error. Data came from an Illumina NovaSeq 6000. TCRalpha and TCRbeta cDNA libraries were built by 5'RACE with constant-segment primers, adding sample barcodes and unique molecular identifiers. RNA was extracted from every sample with Trizol reagent. Library amplification was performed in two PCR steps, and a second sample barcode and Illumina TruSeq adapters were introduced in the second step. Sequencing of libraries was performed on an Illumina NovaSeq with 2 x 150 bp paired-end reads. In the source study's methods: Demultiplexing of reads and collapsing into UMI-guided consensus sequences were performed with migec v1.2.7. With mixcr v2.1.11, UMI consensuses were aligned to TRA and TRB V and J templates and assembled into clonotypes. Expanded or contracted clonotypes were those called significant by both edgeR and NoisET, with noise models trained on biological replicates. edgeR calls used a false discovery rate-adjusted p below 0.01 and a log2 fold-change threshold of 1. As an exploratory analysis of dynamics, max-normalized trajectories of the 1000 most abundant clonotypes were examined with PCA combined with hierarchical clustering. The CD4 or CD8 phenotype of responding clones was assigned using the separately sequenced CD4+ and CD8+ repertoires. In TCRdb, the public reads were trimmed at Q25 with fastp and aligned with MiXCR, with productive beta chains retained. Duplicate CDR3 protein sequences are folded into a single record with the most common DNA and genes. For this entry, the V and J calls and clone size follow TCRdb and not the study's own pipeline. Here the sample has about 190,000 distinct CDR3 sequences; about 17% occur a single time. The ten largest clones take up roughly 2.6% of the sample.

Ficoll-Paque density gradient centrifugation was used to isolate PBMCs. These data originate in a study of T-cell memory formation after mild COVID-19 (dated by TCRdb to 2020 to 2022). Looking at the study overall: Most TCR sequence clusters were specific to one of the two donors. In a couple of donors, T-cell clones that expanded and contracted after mild COVID-19 were followed by sequencing TCRalpha and TCRbeta repertoires longitudinally. The cohort comprised two young, previously healthy adult volunteers, one female and one male.

The full study reports these points: Some responding clones were found in pre-infection memory, which suggests that pre-existing cross-reactive memory T cells took part in the SARS-CoV-2 response. Whether the second-wave clones peaking on day 37 were SARS-CoV-2 specific was not confirmed. Clones that contracted from day 15 to 85 showed balanced CD4/CD8 phenotypes, whereas a second wave of clones that expanded from day 15 to 37 leaned towards CD4+. Only two mild cases were covered in the study, and larger cohorts including severe cases with pre-infection samples were considered necessary. Contracting CD4+ clones turned up mainly in the CM and EM memory subsets, whereas EMRA was where CD8+ clones were enriched.

The CDR3 holds 15 amino acids from the cysteine to the phenylalanine. Just CDR3 DNA is preserved here, 45 bases in frame from base 1. CDR1 and CDR2, looked up from the germline V gene (reference sequence), are SSHAT and FNYEAQ. Specimen: PBMCs or a T cell subset sorted from them (not recorded which). The receptor was derived from an adult woman who had mild COVID-19 (a few samples of this study predate the infection). The sample titles of this study are shuffled in the database, so cell type and time point are left out; the donor was told from shared clones. The rearrangement joined TRBV7-7 to TRBJ2-2, with the D gene not confidently named. The CDR3 here reads CASSHNDLNTGELFF. The DNA sequence reads TGTGCTAGCAGCCACAATGACCTAAACACCGGGGAGCTGTTTTTT.